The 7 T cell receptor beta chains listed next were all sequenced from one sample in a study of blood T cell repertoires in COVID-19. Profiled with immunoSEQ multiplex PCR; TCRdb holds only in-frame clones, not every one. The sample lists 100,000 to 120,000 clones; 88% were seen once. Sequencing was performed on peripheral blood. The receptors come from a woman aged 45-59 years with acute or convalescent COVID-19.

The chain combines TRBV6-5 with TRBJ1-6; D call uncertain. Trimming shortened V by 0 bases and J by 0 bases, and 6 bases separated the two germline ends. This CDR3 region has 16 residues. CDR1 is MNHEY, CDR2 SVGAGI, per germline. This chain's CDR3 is CASSYSRSSYNSPLHF. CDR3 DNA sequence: TGTGCCAGCAGTTACTCTAGGAGCTCCTATAATTCACCCCTCCACTTT.

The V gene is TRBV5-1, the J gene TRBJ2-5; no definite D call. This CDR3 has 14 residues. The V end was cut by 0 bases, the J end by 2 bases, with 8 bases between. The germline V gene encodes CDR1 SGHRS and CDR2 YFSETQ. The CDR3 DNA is TGCGCCAGCAGCTTGGCCGCCAGACAAGAGACCCAGTACTTC. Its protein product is CASSLAARQETQYF.

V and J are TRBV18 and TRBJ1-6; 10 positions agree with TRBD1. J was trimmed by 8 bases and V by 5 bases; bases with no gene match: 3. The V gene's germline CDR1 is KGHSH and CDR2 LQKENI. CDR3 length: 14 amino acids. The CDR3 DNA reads TGTGCCAGCTCAAGGACAGGGGGAGATTCACCCCTCCACTTT. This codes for CASSRTGGDSPLHF. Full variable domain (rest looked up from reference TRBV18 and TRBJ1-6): NAGVMQNPRHLVRRRGQEARLRCSPMKGHSHVYWYRQLPEEGLKFMVYLQKENIIDESGMPKERFSAEFPKEGPSILRIQQVVRGDSAAYFCASSRTGGDSPLHFGNGTRLTVT.

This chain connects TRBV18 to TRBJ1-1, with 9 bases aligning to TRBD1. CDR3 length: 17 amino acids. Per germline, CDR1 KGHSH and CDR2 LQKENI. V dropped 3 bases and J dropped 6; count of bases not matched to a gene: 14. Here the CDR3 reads CASSPLEQGARRAEAFF. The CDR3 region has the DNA TGTGCCAGCTCACCCCTAGAACAGGGGGCGCGAAGGGCTGAAGCTTTCTTT.

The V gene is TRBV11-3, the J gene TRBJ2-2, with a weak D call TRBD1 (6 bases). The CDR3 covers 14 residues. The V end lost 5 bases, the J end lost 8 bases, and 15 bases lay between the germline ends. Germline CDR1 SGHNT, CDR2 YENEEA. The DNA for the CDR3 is TGTGCCAGCAGCCAGTCCAGGGGTTTGGGGGAGCTGTTTTTT. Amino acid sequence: CASSQSRGLGELFF.

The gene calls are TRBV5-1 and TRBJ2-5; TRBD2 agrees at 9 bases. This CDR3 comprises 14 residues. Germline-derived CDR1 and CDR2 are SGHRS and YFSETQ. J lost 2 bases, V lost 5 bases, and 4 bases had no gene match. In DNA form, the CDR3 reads TGCGCCAGCAGACTAGCGGGCAAGCAAGAGACCCAGTACTTC. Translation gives CASRLAGKQETQYF.

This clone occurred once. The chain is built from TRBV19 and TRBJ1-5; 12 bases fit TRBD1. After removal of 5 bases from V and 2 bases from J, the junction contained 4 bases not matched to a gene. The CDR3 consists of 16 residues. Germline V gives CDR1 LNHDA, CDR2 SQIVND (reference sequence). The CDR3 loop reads CASSPGQGAGNQPQHF. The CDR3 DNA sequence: TGTGCCAGTAGTCCGGGACAGGGGGCGGGCAATCAGCCCCAGCATTTT.